This TCR beta chain was identified during a study of blood T cells in healthy people across ages. Study-level points and caveats: With age, beta diversity per million T cells declined roughly linearly, significantly by approximately 40.

Germline V gene lookup returns CDR1 MNHEY and CDR2 SVGAGI. The CDR3 totals 15 residues. The ends were cut back, 7 bases at V and 0 bases at J, with 10 bases in the middle. Combining a sample-barcoded 5' primer with a J-beta primer mix, a second PCR ran for roughly 7 to 11 cycles. TCRdb recomputed calls from the 5' RACE reads with MiXCR, one row per CDR3 protein. The sample yields about 640,000 distinct CDR3 sequences, around 54% seen once. As concerns this clonotype: What it binds is not known.

This receptor was obtained from a man in his 60s in good health. The material sequenced was blood. This chain uses TRBV6-5 with TRBJ2-6; D gene unclear. The CDR3 sequence is CASMSPSSGANVLTF. The CDR3 nucleotides are TGTGCCAGCATGAGCCCAAGCTCTGGGGCCAACGTCCTGACTTTC.